Presented here are 11 T cell receptor beta chains from one specimen sequenced in a study of cytomegalovirus exposure and HLA in healthy donors. PCR employed 60 Vbeta and 13 Jbeta primers. The protocol was immunoSEQ multiplex PCR, while the TCRdb copy is restricted to in-frame clones and leaves out a portion. Of 130,000 to 150,000 clones in the sample, 60% to 85% were seen once. The specimen sequenced was PBMCs. These receptors all come from a male donor in good health and CMV-seronegative.

The CDR3 is CASSAAGGSQPQHF. CDR3 DNA: TGTGCCAGCAGTGCTGCAGGGGGCAGTCAGCCCCAGCATTTT. The chain joins TRBV2 to TRBJ1-5, with TRBD1 matching 8 bases. J lost 6 bases, V lost 4 bases, and 5 bases had no gene match. The CDR3 has 14 amino acids. Germline V gene lookup returns CDR1 SNHLY and CDR2 FYNNEI. Full variable domain (remainder filled in from reference TRBV2 and TRBJ1-5): EPEVTQTPSHQVTQMGQEVILRCVPISNHLYFYWYRQILGQKVEFLVSFYNNEISEKSEIFDDQFSVERPDGSNFTLKIRSTKLEDSAMYFCASSAAGGSQPQHFGDGTRLSIL.

V usage is TRBV30 and J usage is TRBJ2-7; D is perhaps TRBD1 (5 bases). Germline CDR1 is GTSNPN and CDR2 is SVGIG (reference sequence). V shed 1 base and J shed 3 bases, with 10 bases lying between them. This CDR3 comprises 13 residues. CDR3 amino acids: CAWSEQANYEQYF. The CDR3 DNA reads as TGTGCCTGGAGTGAACAGGCGAACTACGAGCAGTACTTC.

V gene TRBV15 combines with J gene TRBJ1-2; 7 nucleotides agree with TRBD1. The CDR3 is made up of 15 amino acids. Trimming took 3 bases from V and 4 from J; bases not matched to a gene: 8. Germline CDR1 LNHNV, CDR2 YYDKDF (reference sequence). CDR3 sequence: CATSSDRVESYGYTF. CDR3 bases: TGTGCCACCAGCAGCGACAGGGTGGAATCCTATGGCTACACCTTC.

This clone has only one observation. The chain carries TRBV13 and TRBJ1-1; D is perhaps TRBD1 (5 bases). Germline CDR1 PRHDT, CDR2 FYEKMQ (reference sequence). The CDR3 consists of 14 residues. Trimming removed 0 bases from V and 0 bases from J, with 5 bases in between. The CDR3 sequence: CASSLGTVNTEAFF. CDR3 coding DNA: TGTGCCAGCAGCTTAGGGACAGTGAACACTGAAGCTTTCTTT.

The sample holds a few counts of this clone. This chain connects TRBV7-9 to TRBJ2-1; possible D gene TRBD1, 6 bases. With 4 bases removed from V and 1 base from J, the gap between germline ends came to 11 bases. This CDR3 region has 15 residues. CDR1 and CDR2 (germline): SEHNR, FQNEAQ (reference sequence). The chain's CDR3 is CASSSTGLSYNEQFF. CDR3 coding DNA: TGTGCCAGCAGCTCAACAGGGCTATCCTACAATGAGCAGTTCTTC.

In regard to this clone: One end of the junction is discordant with germline, which a read error may explain. DNA of the CDR3: TGTGCCAGCAGCGTAGCCGGGACACCCACTGAAGCTTTCTTT. As protein: CASSVAGTPTEAFF. The V call is TRBV7-9, the J call TRBJ1-1; perhaps TRBD1 as D (6 bases). The length of the CDR3 is 14 residues. Germline CDR1 SEHNR, CDR2 FQNEAQ (reference sequence).

This rearrangement joins TRBV19 to TRBJ1-5; TRBD1 matches at 8 bases. In germline, CDR1 is LNHDA, CDR2 SQIVND (reference sequence). This CDR3 has 18 residues. With 6 bases clipped from V and 2 bases from J, the junction kept 15 bases outside the gene matches. The CDR3 region is CASRNRGQGAVGNQPQHF. The CDR3 bases are TGTGCCAGTAGAAATCGGGGTCAGGGGGCGGTGGGCAATCAGCCCCAGCATTTT.

The chain is built from TRBV5-1 and TRBJ1-3; D remains ambiguous. Germline V gene sequence: CDR1 SGHRS, CDR2 YFSETQ. This CDR3 comprises 15 residues. Trimming took off 2 bases at V and 0 bases at J, with 9 bases between the two ends. The CDR3 nucleotides are TGCGCCAGCAGCTTTGCCGGGAGCTCTGGAAACACCATATATTTT. Translated, it gives CASSFAGSSGNTIYF.

This clone came up a few times. The rearrangement uses TRBV4-2 and TRBJ2-1; 8 bases map to TRBD2. V lost 2 bases to trimming and J lost 3 bases; unmatched junction nucleotides: 18. The germline CDR1 and CDR2 sequences are LGHNA and YNFKEQ. The CDR3 runs 20 residues. The CDR3 region has the DNA TGTGCCAGCAGCCAACAAGAAGGACGCACTAGCGGAGGGGACTACAATGAGCAGTTCTTC. Translated, it gives CASSQQEGRTSGGDYNEQFF.

The J gene is TRBJ1-6, the V gene TRBV5-6, with unresolved D. Per the germline V gene, CDR1 is SGHDT and CDR2 is YYEEEE. The V end was cut by 1 base, the J end by 13 bases, with 9 bases between. There are 12 residues in the CDR3. DNA for the CDR3: TGTGCCAGCAGCTTGTGGGAGGGCCCCCTCCACTTT. This encodes CASSLWEGPLHF.

This sequence joins TRBV5-6 and TRBJ1-2; D may be TRBD1 (6 bases). The length of the CDR3 is 15 residues. CDR1 and CDR2 from the germline V gene are SGHDT and YYEEEE. V was pared by 2 bases and J by 5 bases, with 16 bases between. CDR3 sequence reads: CASSFPLTGYYGYTF. CDR3 coding DNA: TGTGCCAGCAGCTTCCCGTTGACAGGTTATTATGGCTACACCTTC.